A single sample is the source of the 10 T cell receptor beta chains below, sequenced in a study of blood T cell repertoires in COVID-19. Profiled with immunoSEQ multiplex PCR; TCRdb holds only in-frame clones, not every one. The repertoire holds more than 95,000 clones, roughly 90% seen once, with 6.2% in the top ten. The sample taken for sequencing was peripheral blood. Source of these receptors: a human donor in a cohort sampled during active COVID-19.

The chain joins TRBV5-5 to TRBJ1-2; no reliable D call. V gave up 4 bases and J gave up 3 bases, with 16 bases separating them. Germline V gene lookup returns CDR1 SGHKS and CDR2 YYEKEE (reference sequence). The CDR3 contains 15 residues. The CDR3 protein is CASSPRKGADYGYTF. The CDR3 DNA reads TGTGCCAGCAGCCCTAGGAAGGGAGCGGACTATGGCTACACCTTC.

This clone was detected once. V is TRBV7-6 and J is TRBJ2-2; 8 bases map to TRBD1. This CDR3 is 15 amino acids long. Germline values: CDR1 SGHVS, CDR2 FNYEAQ. The trim removed 5 bases at V and 0 bases at J, leaving 2 bases unmatched. The CDR3 coding sequence is TGTGCCAGCAGCGCACAGGGGGCGAACACCGGGGAGCTGTTTTTT. Translation: CASSAQGANTGELFF.

The chain employs TRBV15 and TRBJ2-3; 13 bases align to TRBD2. CDR3 length: 17 residues. The germline V gene encodes CDR1 LNHNV and CDR2 YYDKDF (reference sequence). V lost 1 base and J lost 3; bases outside the gene matches: 4. CDR3 sequence: CATSRGLAGGLTDTQYF. CDR3 DNA sequence: TGTGCCACCAGCAGAGGACTAGCGGGGGGTTTAACAGATACGCAGTATTTT.

This clone was found once. This CDR3 reads CASSEYQGVNYGYTF. The CDR3 DNA is TGTGCCAGCAGTGAATATCAGGGGGTCAACTATGGCTACACCTTC. This chain links TRBV2 with TRBJ1-2; TRBD1 aligns across 7 bases. The CDR3 is 15 amino acids. Trimming took 2 bases from V and 2 from J; bases not matched to a gene: 5. Germline loops: CDR1 SNHLY, CDR2 FYNNEI.

The chain uses TRBV5-4 and TRBJ2-2; TRBD2 matches at 13 bases. Trimming took 4 bases from V and 7 from J; bases not matched to a gene: 4. CDR3 length: 15 residues. Germline CDR1 is SGHNT and CDR2 is YYREEE (reference sequence). The DNA for the CDR3 is TGTGCCAGCAGCCGCACTAGCGGGGGGGGCGGGGAGCTGTTTTTT. Its translation is CASSRTSGGGGELFF.

V is TRBV18 and J is TRBJ2-5; 14 bases are a match to TRBD2. With V trimmed by 8 bases and J by 5 bases, 10 bases remained unmatched. The CDR3 contains 16 residues. Germline lookup yields CDR1 KGHSH and CDR2 LQKENI. CDR3 in DNA: TGTGCCAGCACCCGATCCGGGACTAGCGGGAGCGAGACCCAGTACTTC. This translates into CASTRSGTSGSETQYF.

The genes are TRBV11-2 and TRBJ2-3; D gene uncertain. V gave up 4 bases and J gave up 2 bases, with 10 bases separating them. Per the germline V gene, CDR1 is SGHAT and CDR2 is FQNNGV. The CDR3 totals 14 residues. CDR3 in amino acids: CASSSEMYTDTQYF. The CDR3 bases are TGTGCCAGCAGCTCCGAGATGTACACAGATACGCAGTATTTT.

The chain carries TRBV5-6 and TRBJ1-2, with a weak D call TRBD1 (5 bases). This CDR3 is built from 15 residues. Per the germline V gene, CDR1 is SGHDT and CDR2 is YYEEEE. V was clipped by 2 bases and J by 7 bases, with 18 bases between them. DNA of the CDR3: TGTGCCAGCAGCTTTATCTCCGCGGGGCGCGCTGGCTACACCTTC. This codes for CASSFISAGRAGYTF.

The chain recombines TRBV25-1 with TRBJ1-4; D might be TRBD1 (6 bases). Trimming cost V 3 bases and J 7 bases, with 15 bases left between them. Germline CDR1 reads MGHDK; CDR2 reads SYGVNS. This CDR3 has 15 amino acids. CDR3 nucleotides: TGTGCCAGCAGTGATGTAGGGGGTAATCGTGAAAAACTGTTTTTT. Encoded protein: CASSDVGGNREKLFF.

The V gene is TRBV2, the J gene TRBJ2-5; a possible D gene is TRBD2 (5 bases). Germline V gene lookup returns CDR1 SNHLY and CDR2 FYNNEI. This CDR3 contains 15 residues. Trimming left V 5 bases short and J 9 bases short, with 22 bases between. CDR3 nucleotide sequence: TGTGCCAGCAGTCCTTGGGAGCTACAATTAAAGGCCCAGTACTTC. Encoded protein: CASSPWELQLKAQYF.